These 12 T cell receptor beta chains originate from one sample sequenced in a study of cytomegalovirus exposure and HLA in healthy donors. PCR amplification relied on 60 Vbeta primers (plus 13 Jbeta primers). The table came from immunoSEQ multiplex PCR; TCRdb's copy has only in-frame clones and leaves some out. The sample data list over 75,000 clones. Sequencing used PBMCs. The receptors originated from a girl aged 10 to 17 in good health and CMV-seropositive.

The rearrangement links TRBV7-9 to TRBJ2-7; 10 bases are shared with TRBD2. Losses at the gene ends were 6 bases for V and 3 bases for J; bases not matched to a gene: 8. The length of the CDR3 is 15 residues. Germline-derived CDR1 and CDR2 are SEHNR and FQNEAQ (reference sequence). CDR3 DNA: TGTGCCAGCAGAAAGGCCACTAGCGGGGTCTACGAGCAGTACTTC. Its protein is CASRKATSGVYEQYF.

The CDR3 nucleotides are TGTGCCAGCTCATCAGGGTCACAGGGGCGGACTGAAGCTTTCTTT. Protein sequence: CASSSGSQGRTEAFF. The V call is TRBV6-5, the J call TRBJ1-1; TRBD1 matches at 7 bases. Germline-derived CDR1 and CDR2 are MNHEY and SVGAGI. The V segment lost 8 bases and the J segment 5 bases; nucleotides outside the gene matches: 14. The CDR3 length is 15 residues.

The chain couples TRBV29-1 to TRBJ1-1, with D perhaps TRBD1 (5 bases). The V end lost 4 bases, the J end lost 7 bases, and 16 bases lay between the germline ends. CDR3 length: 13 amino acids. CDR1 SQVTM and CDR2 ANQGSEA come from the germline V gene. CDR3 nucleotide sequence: TGCAGCGTTGTGGGGTGGGGGGTGATTGAAGCTTTCTTT. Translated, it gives CSVVGWGVIEAFF.

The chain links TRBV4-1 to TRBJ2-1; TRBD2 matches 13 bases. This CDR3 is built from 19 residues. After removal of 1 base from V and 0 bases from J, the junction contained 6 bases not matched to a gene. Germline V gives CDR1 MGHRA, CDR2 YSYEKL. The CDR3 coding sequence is TGCGCCAGCAGCCAAGGTGGGACTAGCGGGACTAGCTCCTACAATGAGCAGTTCTTC. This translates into CASSQGGTSGTSSYNEQFF.

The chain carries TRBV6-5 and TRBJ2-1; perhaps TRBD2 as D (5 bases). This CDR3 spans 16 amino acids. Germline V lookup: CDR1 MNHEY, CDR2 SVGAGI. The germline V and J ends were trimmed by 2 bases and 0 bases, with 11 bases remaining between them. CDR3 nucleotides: TGTGCCAGCAGTTACCGGCACGCGGGCTCCTACAATGAGCAGTTCTTC. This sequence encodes CASSYRHAGSYNEQFF.

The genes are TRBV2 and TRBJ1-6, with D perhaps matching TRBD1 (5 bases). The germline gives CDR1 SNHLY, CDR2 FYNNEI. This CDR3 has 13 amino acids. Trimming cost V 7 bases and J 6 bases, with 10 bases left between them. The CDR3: CASNKGANSPLHF. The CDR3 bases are TGTGCCAGCAATAAAGGGGCTAATTCACCCCTCCACTTT.

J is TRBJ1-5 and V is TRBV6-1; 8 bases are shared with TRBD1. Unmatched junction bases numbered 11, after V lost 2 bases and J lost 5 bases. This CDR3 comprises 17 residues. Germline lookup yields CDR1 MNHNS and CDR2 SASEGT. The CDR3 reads CASSEKEGDRRYQPQHF. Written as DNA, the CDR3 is TGTGCCAGCAGTGAAAAGGAGGGGGACAGGCGTTATCAGCCCCAGCATTTT.

CDR3 residues: CASGSEQFF. The CDR3 coding sequence is TGTGCCAGCGGTAGTGAGCAGTTCTTC. The chain couples TRBV2 to TRBJ2-1; D is undetermined. This CDR3 region has 9 residues. Trimming pared 8 bases from V and 9 bases from J, leaving 5 bases between. Per the germline V gene, CDR1 is SNHLY and CDR2 is FYNNEI.

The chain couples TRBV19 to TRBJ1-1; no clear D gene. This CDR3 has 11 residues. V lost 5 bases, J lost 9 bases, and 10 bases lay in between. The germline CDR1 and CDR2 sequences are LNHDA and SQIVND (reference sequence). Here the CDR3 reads CASSALVKAFF. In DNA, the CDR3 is TGTGCCAGTAGTGCGTTAGTAAAAGCTTTCTTT.

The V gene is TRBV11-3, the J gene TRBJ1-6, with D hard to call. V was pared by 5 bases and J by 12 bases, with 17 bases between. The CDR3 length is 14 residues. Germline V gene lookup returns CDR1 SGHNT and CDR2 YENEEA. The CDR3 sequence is CASSTSRARGPLHF. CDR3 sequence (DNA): TGTGCCAGCAGCACATCAAGGGCCCGGGGACCCCTCCACTTT.

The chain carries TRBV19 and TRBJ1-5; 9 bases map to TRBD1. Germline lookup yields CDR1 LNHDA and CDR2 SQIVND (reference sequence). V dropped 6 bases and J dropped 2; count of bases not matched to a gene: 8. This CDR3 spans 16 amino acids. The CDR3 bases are TGTGCCAGTAGAACCAAGGACAGGGGAGGCAATCAGCCCCAGCATTTT. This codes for CASRTKDRGGNQPQHF.

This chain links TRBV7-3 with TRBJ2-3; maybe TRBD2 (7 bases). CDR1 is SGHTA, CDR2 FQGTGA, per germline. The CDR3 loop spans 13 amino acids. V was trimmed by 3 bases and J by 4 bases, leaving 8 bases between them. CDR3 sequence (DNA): TGTGCCAGCAGCTTGGGGGGGCCAGATACGCAGTATTTT. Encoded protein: CASSLGGPDTQYF.